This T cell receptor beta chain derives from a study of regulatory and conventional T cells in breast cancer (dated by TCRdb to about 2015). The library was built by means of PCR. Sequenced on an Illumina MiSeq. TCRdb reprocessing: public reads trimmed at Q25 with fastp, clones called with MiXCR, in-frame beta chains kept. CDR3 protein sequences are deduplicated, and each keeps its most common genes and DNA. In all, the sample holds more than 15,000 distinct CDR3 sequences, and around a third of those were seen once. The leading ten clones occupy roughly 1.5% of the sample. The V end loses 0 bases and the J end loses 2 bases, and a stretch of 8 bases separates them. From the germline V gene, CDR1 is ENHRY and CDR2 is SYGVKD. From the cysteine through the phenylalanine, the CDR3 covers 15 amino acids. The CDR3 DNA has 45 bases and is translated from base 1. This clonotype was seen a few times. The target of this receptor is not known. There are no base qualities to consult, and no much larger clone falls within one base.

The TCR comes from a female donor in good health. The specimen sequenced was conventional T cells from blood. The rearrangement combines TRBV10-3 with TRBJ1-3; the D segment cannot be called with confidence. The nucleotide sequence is TGTGCCATCAGTGAGTCGAGCGGTCCTGGAAACACCATATATTTT. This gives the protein CAISESSGPGNTIYF.